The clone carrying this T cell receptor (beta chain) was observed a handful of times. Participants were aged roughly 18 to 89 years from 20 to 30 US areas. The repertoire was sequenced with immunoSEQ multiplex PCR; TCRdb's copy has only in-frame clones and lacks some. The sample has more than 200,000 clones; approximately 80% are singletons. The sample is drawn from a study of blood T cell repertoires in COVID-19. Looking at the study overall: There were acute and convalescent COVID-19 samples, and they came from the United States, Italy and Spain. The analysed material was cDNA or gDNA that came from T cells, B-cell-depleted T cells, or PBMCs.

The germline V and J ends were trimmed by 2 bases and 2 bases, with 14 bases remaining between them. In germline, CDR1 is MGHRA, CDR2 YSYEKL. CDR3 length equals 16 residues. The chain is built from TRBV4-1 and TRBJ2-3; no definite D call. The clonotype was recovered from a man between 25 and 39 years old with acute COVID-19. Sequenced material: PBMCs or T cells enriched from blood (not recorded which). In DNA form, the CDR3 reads TGCGCCAGCAGCCAATCGGTTATACCCGACACAGATACGCAGTATTTT. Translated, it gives CASSQSVIPDTDTQYF.